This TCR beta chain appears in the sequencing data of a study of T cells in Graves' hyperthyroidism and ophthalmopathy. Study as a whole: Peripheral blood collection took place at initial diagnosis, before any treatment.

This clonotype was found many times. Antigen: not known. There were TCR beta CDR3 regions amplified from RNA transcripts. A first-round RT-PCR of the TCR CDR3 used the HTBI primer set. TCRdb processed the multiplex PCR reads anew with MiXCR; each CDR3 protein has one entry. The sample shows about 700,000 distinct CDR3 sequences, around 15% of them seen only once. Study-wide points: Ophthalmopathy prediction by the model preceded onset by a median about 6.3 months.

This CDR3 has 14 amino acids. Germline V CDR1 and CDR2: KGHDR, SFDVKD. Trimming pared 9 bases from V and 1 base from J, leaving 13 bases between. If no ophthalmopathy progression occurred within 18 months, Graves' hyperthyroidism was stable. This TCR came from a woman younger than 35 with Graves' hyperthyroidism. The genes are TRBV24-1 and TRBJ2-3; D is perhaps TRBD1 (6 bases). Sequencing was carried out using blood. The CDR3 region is CATQGMDRTDTQYF. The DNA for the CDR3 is TGTGCCACCCAGGGGATGGATCGCACAGATACGCAGTATTTT.